The 21 T cell receptor beta chains listed next were all sequenced from one sample in a study of T-cell memory formation after mild COVID-19. Using its own MiXCR run on the 5' RACE reads, TCRdb lists one record per CDR3 protein. The table lists some 210,000 distinct CDR3 sequences, 27% of them singletons. The sequenced material came from PBMCs or a T cell subset sorted from them (not recorded which). The origin of the receptors is an adult woman who had mild COVID-19 (a few samples of this study predate the infection). Cell type and time point are not known.

This clonotype was found a few times. This chain joins TRBV24-1 and TRBJ2-1; 12 nucleotides match TRBD2. This CDR3 comprises 15 residues. CDR1 is KGHDR, CDR2 SFDVKD, per germline. After removal of 5 bases from V and 8 bases from J, the junction contained 6 bases not matched to a gene. The CDR3, as DNA: TGTGCCACCAGTGGGAGACTAGCGGGAGCCTATGAGCAGTTCTTC. It is translated as CATSGRLAGAYEQFF.

This clonotype has only a few counts. The V and J genes are TRBV29-1 and TRBJ2-1; D gene unclear. V was trimmed by 6 bases and J by 4 bases, leaving 7 bases between them. This CDR3 comprises 11 residues. Germline CDR1 is SQVTM and CDR2 is ANQGSEA. The CDR3 DNA reads as TGCAGCGTCCCGGAGTACAATGAGCAGTTCTTC. Translated: CSVPEYNEQFF.

V usage is TRBV9 and J usage is TRBJ2-1, with D maybe TRBD2 (6 bases). CDR1 SGDLS and CDR2 YYNGEE come from the germline V gene. The CDR3 consists of 15 residues. The V and J ends lost 3 bases and 0 bases respectively, with 10 bases between them. The CDR3 loop is CASSGRGSSYNEQFF. Written as DNA, the CDR3 is TGTGCCAGCAGCGGCCGGGGGTCCTCCTACAATGAGCAGTTCTTC.

V is TRBV20-1 and J is TRBJ2-1; weak D call: TRBD2 (6 bases). The germline gives CDR1 DFQATT, CDR2 SNEGSKA (reference sequence). The V end lost 3 bases, the J end lost 0 bases, and 15 bases lay between the germline ends. CDR3 length equals 16 residues. The DNA of the CDR3 is TGCAGTGCTAGGGAGGCGGGGCGAACCTCCTACAATGAGCAGTTCTTC. Translating gives CSAREAGRTSYNEQFF.

CDR3 nucleotides: TGCGCCAGCAGCCAAGAACGGACAGACGGGGCCAACGTCCTGACTTTC. Protein product: CASSQERTDGANVLTF. The V and J genes are TRBV4-3 and TRBJ2-6, with a tentative D call TRBD1 (6 bases). Trimming left V 0 bases short and J 4 bases short, with 10 bases between. This CDR3 spans 16 amino acids. Germline V gene data show CDR1 as LGHNA and CDR2 as YSLEER.

V gene TRBV12-3 or TRBV12-4 combines with J gene TRBJ1-2; tentatively, D is TRBD1 (6 bases). V was clipped by 4 bases and J by 7 bases, with 13 bases between them. The CDR3 contains 13 residues. CDR3 bases: TGTGCCAGCAGTTCCCAGGGGTCGCGTGGCTACACCTTC. It yields the protein CASSSQGSRGYTF.

V and J are TRBV7-2 and TRBJ2-7; 9 bases map to TRBD2. The CDR3 contains 15 residues. V dropped 1 base and J dropped 7; count of bases not matched to a gene: 8. Per germline, CDR1 SGHTA and CDR2 FQGNSA. The CDR3 protein is CASSLEGGRALEQYF. CDR3 in DNA: TGTGCCAGCAGCTTAGAGGGCGGGAGGGCCTTAGAGCAGTACTTC.

This chain joins TRBV7-9 and TRBJ1-1, with TRBD1 matching over 12 bases. The CDR3 is made up of 15 amino acids. The germline CDR1 and CDR2 sequences are SEHNR and FQNEAQ (reference sequence). With 5 bases clipped from V and 5 bases from J, the junction kept 6 bases outside the gene matches. CDR3 DNA: TGTGCCAGCAGCCCCGGGACAGGGGGCCGGACTGAAGCTTTCTTT. It codes for CASSPGTGGRTEAFF. Full variable domain (rest looked up from reference TRBV7-9 and TRBJ1-1): DTGVSQNPRHKITKRGQNVTFRCDPISEHNRLYWYRQTLGQGPEFLTYFQNEAQLEKSRLLSDRFSAERPKGSFSTLEIQRTEQGDSAMYLCASSPGTGGRTEAFFGQGTRLTVV.

CDR3 in amino acids: CASSLWGTSTDTQYF. CDR3 coding DNA: TGCGCCAGCAGCTTGTGGGGGACTAGCACAGATACGCAGTATTTT. The rearrangement links TRBV5-1 to TRBJ2-3, with D tentatively TRBD2 (6 bases). Germline V gives CDR1 SGHRS, CDR2 YFSETQ. Trimming removed 1 base from V and 0 bases from J, with 9 bases in between. This CDR3 comprises 15 residues.

The chain carries TRBV18 and TRBJ2-7; 10 bases line up with TRBD1. The CDR3 contains 17 residues. CDR1 is KGHSH, CDR2 LQKENI, per germline. V gave up 0 bases and J gave up 3 bases; unmatched junction bases: 8. The CDR3 coding sequence is TGTGCCAGCTCACCACCGCAAGCCCGGACAGGGGGCTACGAGCAGTACTTC. It is translated as CASSPPQARTGGYEQYF.

This clonotype came up a few times. The V gene is TRBV7-2, the J gene TRBJ1-4, with D possibly TRBD1 on 6 matching bases. This CDR3 is built from 15 residues. Trimming cost V 5 bases and J 4 bases, with 14 bases left between them. Germline V gene sequence: CDR1 SGHTA, CDR2 FQGNSA. Here the CDR3 reads CASSPPDSLNEKLFF. The CDR3 DNA follows: TGTGCCAGCAGCCCACCGGACAGCCTTAATGAAAAACTGTTTTTT.

This clonotype has more than one count but fewer than ten. CDR3 sequence: CASSFLAGGGTDTQYF. The CDR3 DNA reads TGTGCCAGCAGCTTCCTAGCGGGGGGCGGGACAGATACGCAGTATTTT. The chain carries TRBV7-2 and TRBJ2-3, with 11 bases fitting TRBD2. The length of the CDR3 is 16 residues. From germline, CDR1 is SGHTA and CDR2 FQGNSA. V trimming: 3 bases; J trimming: 3 bases; junction bases outside the gene matches: 5.

V gene TRBV5-1 combines with J gene TRBJ2-3; D is possibly TRBD1 (5 bases). The CDR3 has 16 amino acids. Trimming took off 0 bases at V and 2 bases at J, with 13 bases between the two ends. CDR1 SGHRS and CDR2 YFSETQ come from the germline V gene. CDR3: CASSLEGPGYTDTQYF. DNA of the CDR3: TGCGCCAGCAGCTTGGAAGGACCAGGGTACACAGATACGCAGTATTTT.

This clonotype turned up a few times. This chain connects TRBV24-1 to TRBJ2-2; 13 positions match TRBD2. V lost 5 bases to trimming and J lost 0 bases; unmatched junction nucleotides: 8. The germline gives CDR1 KGHDR, CDR2 SFDVKD. The CDR3 loop spans 19 amino acids. The CDR3 sequence: CATSVSRLAGGTNTGELFF. Written as DNA, the CDR3 is TGTGCCACCAGTGTCTCACGACTAGCGGGAGGCACGAACACCGGGGAGCTGTTTTTT.

V usage is TRBV4-3 and J usage is TRBJ1-6; D may be TRBD1 (6 bases). V lost 1 base, J lost 6 bases, and 7 bases lay in between. Germline lookup yields CDR1 LGHNA and CDR2 YSLEER. The CDR3 is made up of 14 amino acids. For the CDR3, the DNA is TGCGCCAGCAGCCAAGCCAGGGGTAATTCACCCCTCCACTTT. As protein: CASSQARGNSPLHF.

The V gene is TRBV5-1, the J gene TRBJ2-1; D is perhaps TRBD1 (5 bases). This CDR3 comprises 14 residues. CDR1 and CDR2 (germline): SGHRS, YFSETQ. V was clipped by 4 bases and J by 10 bases, with 18 bases between them. The CDR3 DNA sequence: TGCGCCAGCAGCCCTTTCGACAGTAGGGAAGAGCAGTTCTTC. Its protein is CASSPFDSREEQFF. The full variable domain, rest sourced from reference TRBV5-1 and TRBJ2-1, is KAGVTQTPRYLIKTRGQQVTLSCSPISGHRSVSWYQQTPGQGLQFLFEYFSETQRNKGNFPGRFSGRQFSNSRSEMNVSTLELGDSALYLCASSPFDSREEQFFGPGTRLTVL.

This clonotype was detected a few times. This chain links TRBV4-1 with TRBJ2-1; TRBD2 agrees at 12 bases. Germline V gene data show CDR1 as MGHRA and CDR2 as YSYEKL. The length of the CDR3 is 16 residues. V lost 6 bases, J lost 4 bases, and 7 bases stayed unmatched. The DNA for the CDR3 is TGCGCCAGCAGGGGACTAGCGGGTGAAAATTACAATGAGCAGTTCTTC. It specifies CASRGLAGENYNEQFF.

This clonotype was detected many times. The gene calls are TRBV7-9 and TRBJ1-1; possible D gene TRBD1, 6 bases. Germline-derived CDR1 and CDR2 are SEHNR and FQNEAQ (reference sequence). Trimming took off 0 bases at V and 3 bases at J, with 14 bases between the two ends. The CDR3 is 16 amino acids. This chain's CDR3 is CASSLAGRQEDTEAFF. The CDR3 nucleotides read TGTGCCAGCAGCTTAGCGGGAAGACAGGAGGACACTGAAGCTTTCTTT. Drawing the rest from reference TRBV7-9 and TRBJ1-1, the complete variable domain is DTGVSQNPRHKITKRGQNVTFRCDPISEHNRLYWYRQTLGQGPEFLTYFQNEAQLEKSRLLSDRFSAERPKGSFSTLEIQRTEQGDSAMYLCASSLAGRQEDTEAFFGQGTRLTVV.

The sample holds a few counts of this clonotype. The rearrangement links TRBV12-3 or TRBV12-4 to TRBJ2-3; 10 bases fit TRBD2. The V segment lost 0 bases and the J segment 7 bases; nucleotides outside the gene matches: 25. CDR3 length: 22 amino acids. Written as DNA, the CDR3 is TGTGCCAGCAGTTTAGCGTCTTCCCCTAGCGGGAGTCCTAAACCGGGGCGGAATACGCAGTATTTT. Translating it yields CASSLASSPSGSPKPGRNTQYF.

This clonotype was counted only a few times. This chain connects TRBV29-1 to TRBJ2-2, with TRBD1 matching 7 bases. The ends lost 4 bases at V and 1 base at J; junction bases unmatched: 6. CDR3 length equals 15 residues. Per germline, CDR1 SQVTM and CDR2 ANQGSEA. CDR3 DNA: TGCAGCGTTGCCGGACAGGCAAAGAACACCGGGGAGCTGTTTTTT. It specifies CSVAGQAKNTGELFF.

This clonotype was detected ten times or more. DNA of the CDR3: TGTGCCAGCAGTTTGTTAGCGGGGCCCTCCTACGAGCAGTACTTC. Its protein is CASSLLAGPSYEQYF. The V and J genes are TRBV27 and TRBJ2-7; 8 bases line up with TRBD2. The CDR3 extends over 15 amino acids. Germline V gene data show CDR1 as MNHEY and CDR2 as SMNVEV (reference sequence). The V and J ends lost 3 bases and 0 bases, in that order; junction bases with no gene match: 4.